This T cell receptor (beta chain) was identified in a study of cytomegalovirus exposure and HLA in healthy donors. Findings and caveats of the study: The authors later linked a missense DCLRE1C variant to TCR beta V- and J-gene trimming. TCR beta chains associated with HLA were, in a later analysis, more clonally expanded than equally common others.

13 Jbeta primers and 60 Vbeta primers were used for the PCR. In the authors' methods: An analysis that came later counted roughly 87 million unique TCR beta chains, around 10 million shared. TCRdb keeps only in-frame clones here, not all; method: immunoSEQ multiplex PCR. The V and J calls and clone size come from that table; D and trimming were worked out from the DNA. Among 60,000 or so clones listed, 70% to 80% were seen once. Germline values: CDR1 SGHTA, CDR2 FQGNSA. This CDR3 region has 14 residues. The ends were cut back, 3 bases at V and 4 bases at J, with 11 bases in the middle. About this clone itself: The target antigen is unknown.

The V gene is TRBV7-2, the J gene TRBJ2-3; D gene uncertain. Material for sequencing was PBMCs. The receptor was isolated from a woman aged 40 to 50 in good health and CMV-seropositive. The CDR3 reads CASSLETHADTQYF. As DNA, the CDR3 is TGTGCCAGCAGCTTGGAGACTCACGCAGATACGCAGTATTTT.